This TCR beta chain stems from a study of blood T cell repertoires in COVID-19. CDR1 and CDR2 (germline): SGHKS, YYEKEE (reference sequence). The CDR3 consists of 15 residues. J gave up 5 bases and V 0 bases, and 7 bases lay outside the gene matches. Measured with immunoSEQ multiplex PCR; TCRdb has only the in-frame clones, and not every one. The sample lists about 100,000 clones; around nine tenths were seen once. This clonotype originated in a human donor in a cohort sampled during active COVID-19. The chain links TRBV5-5 to TRBJ2-7, with 8 bases lining up with TRBD2. Specimen: peripheral blood. Written as DNA, the CDR3 is TGTGCCAGCAGCTTGGCACTCGGGGGGGTCCACGAGCAGTACTTC. Translation: CASSLALGGVHEQYF.